What follows are 14 T cell receptor beta chains derived from one specimen sequenced in a study of response to subunit inactivated influenza vaccine. One entry per CDR3 protein, called by TCRdb with MiXCR from the RT-PCR reads. The sample lists 600,000 to 850,000 distinct CDR3 sequences, 12% to 15% occurring once. The sequenced sample was PBMCs from blood, obtained 14 to 15 days before vaccination. The receptors were sampled from a man over 45 who received an inactivated influenza vaccine.

This clonotype was found a few times. CDR3 residues: CASSPIGQGVYGYTF. As DNA, the CDR3 is TGTGCCAGCAGCCCTATCGGACAGGGGGTTTATGGCTACACCTTC. J is TRBJ1-2 and V is TRBV5-4; 10 bases match TRBD1. In germline, CDR1 is SGHNT, CDR2 YYREEE (reference sequence). Trimming cost V 4 bases and J 5 bases; bases outside gene matches: 8. The CDR3 totals 15 residues.

This clonotype was seen repeatedly, ten times or more. DNA of the CDR3: TGCGCCAGCAGCTTGGTTTCGGATACGCAGTATTTT. Protein sequence: CASSLVSDTQYF. V usage is TRBV5-1 and J usage is TRBJ2-3; D is unclear. The CDR3 length is 12 residues. CDR1 is SGHRS and CDR2 is YFSETQ in the germline V gene. The V and J ends lost 0 bases and 6 bases respectively, with 5 bases between them.

The chain is built from TRBV7-2 and TRBJ2-7, with D possibly TRBD2 on 5 matching bases. Per germline, CDR1 SGHTA and CDR2 FQGNSA. The V end was cut by 7 bases, the J end by 0 bases, with 16 bases between. The CDR3 covers 15 residues. As DNA, the CDR3 is TGTGCCAGCAACTTCGCAAGCGGCTACTCCTACGAGCAGTACTTC. It yields the protein CASNFASGYSYEQYF.

This clonotype was seen more than once but under ten times. The V call is TRBV3-1, the J call TRBJ2-1, with TRBD2 identical over 12 bases. This CDR3 has 17 residues. Germline lookup yields CDR1 LGHDT and CDR2 YNNKEL (reference sequence). V was pared by 1 base and J by 4 bases, with 5 bases of the junction left unmatched. CDR3 DNA: TGTGCCAGCAGCCAAGTCCCGGGACTAGCGGGTTACAATGAGCAGTTCTTC. Translating it yields CASSQVPGLAGYNEQFF.

The chain links TRBV9 to TRBJ2-3, with D hard to call. CDR1 and CDR2 (germline): SGDLS, YYNGEE. The length of the CDR3 is 16 residues. The V and J ends lost 1 base and 2 bases respectively, with 14 bases between them. The CDR3 sequence is CASSVLPPGTTDTQYF. The CDR3 DNA reads as TGTGCCAGCAGCGTATTGCCCCCAGGAACCACAGATACGCAGTATTTT.

The chain carries TRBV10-3 and TRBJ2-7, with a tentative D call TRBD2 (8 bases). This CDR3 is 14 amino acids long. The V end lost 6 bases, the J end lost 6 bases, and 18 bases lay between the germline ends. The germline V gene has CDR1 ENHRY and CDR2 SYGVKD. CDR3 protein: CAISSGGGSGEQYF. The CDR3 DNA sequence: TGTGCCATCAGCTCGGGAGGGGGCTCGGGCGAGCAGTACTTC.

This clonotype was seen at least ten times. The chain is built from TRBV24-1 and TRBJ2-4, with 8 bases lining up with TRBD1. V was clipped by 2 bases and J by 0 bases; unmatched bases: 11. The CDR3 consists of 19 residues. Germline CDR1 reads KGHDR; CDR2 reads SFDVKD. CDR3 DNA: TGTGCCACCAGTGATTCGGCAGGGGGCCCCCAACTAGCCAAAAACATTCAGTACTTC. Translation gives CATSDSAGGPQLAKNIQYF.

The rearrangement links TRBV12-3 or TRBV12-4 to TRBJ2-7; TRBD1 might be the D (6 bases). The CDR3 extends over 15 amino acids. V was cut by 4 bases and J by 3 bases, with 16 bases left in between. The CDR3 DNA is TGTGCCAGCAGTTCAAACAAGGGACACCTCTACGAGCAGTACTTC. It codes for CASSSNKGHLYEQYF.

This clonotype was seen a few times. V and J are TRBV5-1 and TRBJ2-1, with TRBD2 matching 14 bases. CDR1 is SGHRS, CDR2 YFSETQ, per germline. The CDR3 is 15 amino acids. The V segment lost 6 bases and the J segment 9 bases; nucleotides outside the gene matches: 8. The CDR3 coding sequence is TGCGCCAGCACCCACGGGACTAGCGGGAGTGGTGAGCAGTTCTTC. Translation: CASTHGTSGSGEQFF.

The chain links TRBV28 to TRBJ2-3; 13 nucleotides match TRBD2. CDR3 length equals 19 residues. Germline trimming cut 3 bases from V and 6 bases from J; bases unmatched to any gene: 15. The germline CDR1 and CDR2 sequences are MDHEN and SYDVKM. The CDR3 spells CASSFPTSGGAPLEDTQYF. CDR3 nucleotides: TGTGCCAGCAGTTTCCCCACTAGCGGGGGGGCCCCGCTGGAGGATACGCAGTATTTT.

This sequence joins TRBV5-4 and TRBJ2-3, with TRBD2 identical over 10 bases. Germline CDR1 reads SGHNT; CDR2 reads YYREEE (reference sequence). This CDR3 region has 15 residues. J lost 4 bases, V lost 3 bases, and 5 bases had no gene match. CDR3 sequence: CASSSMSGGADTQYF. The CDR3 bases are TGTGCCAGCAGCTCCATGAGCGGGGGGGCAGATACGCAGTATTTT.

CDR3 DNA sequence: TGTGCCAGCAGCTCCCATGTGGGGACTAGCGGGAGTTTCGTCCGGTTCTTC. This codes for CASSSHVGTSGSFVRFF. The chain couples TRBV5-5 to TRBJ2-1; 14 bases agree with TRBD2. The V segment lost 3 bases and the J segment 15 bases; nucleotides outside the gene matches: 17. CDR1 is SGHKS, CDR2 YYEKEE, per germline (reference sequence). CDR3 size: 17 residues.

The table lists this clonotype with many counts. The V and J genes are TRBV11-2 and TRBJ2-3; 7 nucleotides match TRBD2. Germline V gene sequence: CDR1 SGHAT, CDR2 FQNNGV. The CDR3 loop spans 15 amino acids. With 5 bases clipped from V and 3 bases from J, the junction kept 8 bases outside the gene matches. The CDR3 DNA follows: TGTGCCAGCAGCCCCACCCGGGGGGAGACAGATACGCAGTATTTT. Translated: CASSPTRGETDTQYF.

This chain links TRBV12-3 or TRBV12-4 with TRBJ2-7; 7 bases line up with TRBD2. V lost 1 base, J lost 7 bases, and 13 bases stayed unmatched. The CDR3 spans 16 residues. The CDR3 sequence: CASSLGGPRLGGEQYF. The CDR3, as DNA: TGTGCCAGCAGTTTAGGGGGACCACGCCTGGGAGGGGAGCAGTACTTC.